The entry below describes one TCR beta chain. Its recognized antigen is unknown. No base qualities exist here, and no much larger clone lies one base off it. CD4+CD25hiCD127low/negative cells were sorted as the regulatory T cell population. APECED syndrome was present in the AIRE-deficient patients. Tconv and Treg cells for TCRbeta sequencing were sorted on a FACSAria flow cytometer. The sorted cells were collected in 5-ml round-bottom polystyrene tubes, and the dry cell pellets were frozen at -80 degrees C prior to sequencing. The data are from a study of B cell selection in AIRE deficiency (dated by TCRdb to about 2019). For context, the study as a whole: TCRbeta repertoires of sorted blood CD4+ conventional T cells and regulatory T cells were compared between AIRE-deficient patients and healthy controls. The TCR-sequenced cohort comprised about five AIRE-deficient APECED patients and about five healthy control donors.

The immunoSEQ platform was used to sequence the TCRbeta chains. The source study handled its data this way. Tens of thousands of distinct TCRbeta sequences from patients and about 93,000 from healthy donors were obtained from pooled Treg repertoires. Treg TCRbeta sequences shared by two or more individuals were defined as public, and these public Treg TCRbeta sequences were subsequently searched for in Tconv repertoires. Differences between groups were assessed using Mann-Whitney U tests with Bonferroni-Dunn correction in GraphPad Prism 7.03. TCRdb provides this immuneACCESS table in a form limited to in-frame rearrangements. Some clones are lacking; in checked studies, under half of them reflect an unresolved V gene, and why the rest are absent is not known. V and J calls and clone size are as listed in that table; D and trimming were resolved from the DNA. For this sample there are fewer than 3,000 clones; over 70% appear just once. The ten largest clones add up to approximately 3.6% of the sample.

General findings and caveats noted by the study authors: Among around 3,500 shared Treg TCRbeta sequences, roughly 32% were found to be shared only among healthy donors and approximately 9.3% only among patients, suggesting that Treg selection is less efficient in the absence of AIRE. About 30.6% of the Treg TCRbeta sequences shared among healthy donors were detected in patient Tconv cells, suggesting that Treg-biased clones are diverted into the Tconv compartment. Only TCRbeta chains were sequenced, and roughly 40% of the Treg sequences shared among healthy donors were also detected in healthy Tconv cells, possibly owing to differing TCRalpha chains. In AIRE-deficient patients, Tconv and Treg cells had TCRBV gene usage, CDR3 length and TCR diversity comparable to those in healthy donors. Shorter CDR3s were found in shared Treg sequences, reflecting a bias toward rearrangements containing few non-templated nucleotide insertions.

Via the germline V gene, CDR1 is SQVTM and CDR2 ANQGSEA. Ends trimmed: V by 7 bases, J by 4 bases; bases unmatched to a gene: 3. Reading from cysteine to phenylalanine, the CDR3 counts 13 amino acids. The sequence is cut down to CDR3 DNA, 39 bases in frame from base 1. The chain couples TRBV29-1 to TRBJ2-7; 14 nucleotides in the junction match TRBD2. The sequencing input was Tregs sorted from PBMCs. The TCR originated in a human donor with AIRE deficiency. The DNA reads as follows: TGCAGCGCCCGGACTAGCGGGAGGTACGAGCAGTACTTC. It codes for CSARTSGRYEQYF.